The 19 T cell receptor beta chains in this list originate from one sample, sequenced in a study of CD8 T cells in ankylosing spondylitis. TCRdb ran MiXCR on the 5' RACE reads and lists one entry per CDR3 protein. This table has some 140,000 distinct CDR3 sequences, 7% to 9% appearing once. Source material: synovial fluid, either unsorted or a sorted T cell fraction (not recorded which). The receptors come from a male donor with ankylosing spondylitis.

This clonotype was seen ten or more times. J is TRBJ2-5 and V is TRBV20-1; 8 positions agree with TRBD2. The junction had 10 bases not matched to a gene; V was cut back by 2 bases and J by 2 bases. Germline V gene data show CDR1 as DFQATT and CDR2 as SNEGSKA (reference sequence). The CDR3 covers 16 residues. Here the CDR3 reads CSARPLLASGQETQYF. The CDR3 bases are TGCAGTGCTAGACCTTTACTCGCTAGCGGGCAAGAGACCCAGTACTTC.

This clonotype was detected many times. This rearrangement joins TRBV18 to TRBJ2-6, with TRBD2 as a possible D gene (5 bases). In germline, CDR1 is KGHSH, CDR2 LQKENI. Trimming cost V 4 bases and J 0 bases, with 13 bases left between them. CDR3 size: 17 residues. The CDR3 is CASSLNYRDSGANVLTF. CDR3 coding DNA: TGTGCCAGCTCACTTAACTATCGGGACTCTGGGGCCAACGTCCTGACTTTC.

This clonotype was observed many times. The chain has TRBV7-2 and TRBJ2-3, with D possibly being TRBD1 (6 bases). Trimming stripped 0 bases from V and 2 bases from J, with 12 bases between. This CDR3 is built from 16 residues. Germline CDR1 SGHTA, CDR2 FQGNSA. The CDR3 loop is CASSLAAGTITDTQYF. CDR3 DNA: TGTGCCAGCAGCTTAGCCGCCGGGACAATCACAGATACGCAGTATTTT. Based on the CDR3 plus reference TRBV7-2 and TRBJ2-3, the full variable domain is GAGVSQSPSNKVTEKGKDVELRCDPISGHTALYWYRQSLGQGLEFLIYFQGNSAPDKSGLPSDRFSAERTGGSVSTLTIQRTQQEDSAVYLCASSLAAGTITDTQYFGPGTRLTVL.

This clonotype appeared many times. The chain joins TRBV5-1 to TRBJ1-1; D is possibly TRBD1 (5 bases). Deletions cut 0 bases from V and 4 bases from J, with 13 bases between. CDR1 SGHRS and CDR2 YFSETQ come from the germline V gene. The CDR3 has 15 amino acids. CDR3 in amino acids: CASSLDGGRGTEAFF. CDR3 DNA sequence: TGCGCCAGCAGCTTGGACGGGGGGAGGGGCACTGAAGCTTTCTTT.

This clonotype was counted ten times or more. The rearrangement uses TRBV12-3 or TRBV12-4 and TRBJ2-3, with 8 bases that match TRBD2. Trimming cost V 7 bases and J 2 bases; bases outside gene matches: 11. This CDR3 contains 16 residues. CDR3 DNA sequence: TGTGCCAGCAACCCGATGGTAGCGGGGTCCACAGATACGCAGTATTTT. As protein: CASNPMVAGSTDTQYF.

This clonotype has more than one count but fewer than ten. A read error may be the cause here, since a much bigger clone is one base away. The gene calls are TRBV18 and TRBJ2-5, with TRBD1 matching over 7 bases. Per the germline V gene, CDR1 is KGHSH and CDR2 is LQKENI. The CDR3 has 13 residues. Trimming removed 3 bases from V and 5 bases from J; junction bases left unmatched: 3. Here the CDR3 DNA reads TGTGCCAGCTCACCTGGGACAGCGGAGACCCAGTACTTC. It codes for CASSPGTAETQYF. Filled out from reference TRBV18 and TRBJ2-5, the complete variable domain reads NAGVMQNPRHLVRRRGQEARLRCSPMKGHSHVYWYRQLPEEGLKFMVYLQKENIIDESGMPKERFSAEFPKEGPSILRIQQVVRGDSAAYFCASSPGTAETQYFGPGTRLLVL.

The sample holds many counts of this clonotype. CDR3: CSAREATSGRPHEQYF. The CDR3 DNA is TGCAGTGCTAGAGAGGCGACTAGCGGGAGGCCCCACGAGCAGTACTTC. V and J are TRBV20-1 and TRBJ2-7, with 13 positions matching TRBD2. This CDR3 comprises 16 residues. V dropped 0 bases and J dropped 5; count of bases not matched to a gene: 7. Germline assignment: CDR1 DFQATT and CDR2 SNEGSKA (reference sequence).

This clonotype was observed a handful of times. This sequence joins TRBV2 and TRBJ2-1; 9 bases match TRBD2. Germline trimming cut 4 bases from V and 9 bases from J; bases unmatched to any gene: 7. The CDR3 is made up of 14 amino acids. In germline, CDR1 is SNHLY, CDR2 FYNNEI. CDR3 in amino acids: CASSGILAGLEQFF. CDR3 DNA: TGTGCCAGCAGTGGTATCCTAGCGGGACTTGAGCAGTTCTTC.

This chain links TRBV7-9 with TRBJ1-2; no clear D. Germline lookup yields CDR1 SEHNR and CDR2 FQNEAQ (reference sequence). The V end was cut by 3 bases, the J end by 8 bases, with 10 bases between. There are 12 residues in the CDR3. The CDR3 sequence: CASSLDRGGYTF. The CDR3 DNA follows: TGTGCCAGCAGCTTGGACCGCGGGGGCTACACCTTC. Combining the CDR3 with reference TRBV7-9 and TRBJ1-2 gives the whole variable domain DTGVSQNPRHKITKRGQNVTFRCDPISEHNRLYWYRQTLGQGPEFLTYFQNEAQLEKSRLLSDRFSAERPKGSFSTLEIQRTEQGDSAMYLCASSLDRGGYTFGSGTRLTVV.

The sample holds a few counts of this clonotype. The chain combines TRBV2 with TRBJ2-1, with D perhaps matching TRBD2 (7 bases). V was clipped by 5 bases and J by 6 bases, with 11 bases between them. Germline V CDR1 and CDR2: SNHLY, FYNNEI. The CDR3 extends over 13 amino acids. The CDR3 bases are TGTGCCAGCAGTACAGGGAGGGGCAATGAGCAGTTCTTC. It specifies CASSTGRGNEQFF.

There are many counts of this clonotype. The rearrangement links TRBV5-1 to TRBJ1-1; D is ambiguous. Trimming shortened V by 4 bases and J by 1 base, and 8 bases separated the two germline ends. Per the germline V gene, CDR1 is SGHRS and CDR2 is YFSETQ. The length of the CDR3 is 13 residues. The chain's CDR3 is CASSPSGNTEAFF. DNA of the CDR3: TGCGCCAGCAGCCCTTCCGGGAACACTGAAGCTTTCTTT.

This clonotype was seen ten or more times. The chain recombines TRBV12-3 or TRBV12-4 with TRBJ1-3; tentative D call: TRBD1 (5 bases). V gave up 6 bases and J gave up 7 bases, with 13 bases separating them. The CDR3 consists of 13 residues. This CDR3 reads CASSPTEGNTIYF. CDR3 DNA sequence: TGTGCCAGCAGCCCGACAGAGGGGAACACCATATATTTT.

This clonotype has a handful of counts. The rearrangement uses TRBV20-1 and TRBJ2-2; the D gene is possibly TRBD1 (6 bases). The CDR3 length is 16 residues. V was cut by 3 bases and J by 4 bases, with 18 bases left in between. CDR1 is DFQATT and CDR2 is SNEGSKA in the germline V gene (reference sequence). For the CDR3, the DNA is TGCAGTGCTAGCAGTGGACAGAACTTTGGCACCGGGGAGCTGTTTTTT. This gives the protein CSASSGQNFGTGELFF.

The sample holds many counts of this clonotype. CDR3 in DNA: TGTGCCAGCAGCTTATCTGCAGATACGCAGTATTTT. This sequence encodes CASSLSADTQYF. The V gene is TRBV7-2, the J gene TRBJ2-3; D remains unclear. Germline V lookup: CDR1 SGHTA, CDR2 FQGNSA. Trimming removed 2 bases from V and 4 bases from J, with 4 bases in between. This CDR3 is built from 12 residues.

Ten or more counts support this clonotype. V and J are TRBV20-1 and TRBJ2-7, with 7 bases that match TRBD2. Trimming took 0 bases from V and 6 from J; bases not matched to a gene: 5. The germline gives CDR1 DFQATT, CDR2 SNEGSKA (reference sequence). There are 13 residues in the CDR3. The CDR3 is CSAREGTIREQYF. The DNA for the CDR3 is TGCAGTGCTAGAGAAGGGACTATTCGCGAGCAGTACTTC.

Many counts were recorded for this clonotype. The J gene is TRBJ2-6, the V gene TRBV7-2, with 7 nucleotides matching TRBD1. Germline V gives CDR1 SGHTA, CDR2 FQGNSA. The CDR3 extends over 16 amino acids. Trimming took 5 bases from V and 0 from J; bases not matched to a gene: 4. In DNA, the CDR3 is TGTGCCAGCAGCCGGGACAGCAACTCTGGGGCCAACGTCCTGACTTTC. It yields the protein CASSRDSNSGANVLTF.

The chain couples TRBV7-2 to TRBJ1-5; 8 positions match TRBD1. The CDR3 is 14 residues long. V lost 2 bases to trimming and J lost 9 bases; unmatched junction nucleotides: 6. Germline V gene data show CDR1 as SGHTA and CDR2 as FQGNSA. The CDR3 sequence is CASSLLGQAGPQHF. CDR3 coding DNA: TGTGCCAGCAGCTTACTGGGACAGGCTGGGCCCCAGCATTTT. Drawing the rest from reference TRBV7-2 and TRBJ1-5, the complete variable domain is GAGVSQSPSNKVTEKGKDVELRCDPISGHTALYWYRQSLGQGLEFLIYFQGNSAPDKSGLPSDRFSAERTGGSVSTLTIQRTQQEDSAVYLCASSLLGQAGPQHFGDGTRLSIL.

In its sample, this clonotype was seen many times. The chain has TRBV25-1 and TRBJ2-3; D is unresolved. The CDR3 contains 17 residues. The germline V gene has CDR1 MGHDK and CDR2 SYGVNS. Between the trimmed V and J ends, which lost 4 bases and 0 bases, there was a span of 17 bases. The CDR3 bases are TGTGCCAGCAGTGCCCCGACCCTTAATCCTAGCACAGATACGCAGTATTTT. Its protein product is CASSAPTLNPSTDTQYF.

This clonotype was found a few times. V gene TRBV10-3 combines with J gene TRBJ2-1, with D maybe TRBD2 (7 bases). CDR3 length equals 16 residues. Germline assignment: CDR1 ENHRY and CDR2 SYGVKD. The germline V and J ends were trimmed by 4 bases and 3 bases, with 16 bases remaining between them. The CDR3 reads CAISGGGGHNYNEQFF. The CDR3 region has the DNA TGTGCCATCAGTGGAGGCGGGGGCCATAACTACAATGAGCAGTTCTTC.